Following are 16 T cell receptor beta chains from one sample sequenced in a study of cytomegalovirus exposure and HLA in healthy donors. The PCR employed 60 Vbeta primers together with 13 Jbeta primers. The data were produced by immunoSEQ multiplex PCR, yet TCRdb's version contains in-frame clones alone and is incomplete. Altogether 90,000 or so clones are present, roughly four fifths being singletons, with the ten largest covering nearly 3.5%. Sequenced material: PBMCs. The receptors stem from a man younger than 45 in good health and CMV-seropositive.

V and J are TRBV9 and TRBJ2-2, with D perhaps matching TRBD2 (5 bases). Germline V lookup: CDR1 SGDLS, CDR2 YYNGEE. The CDR3 contains 17 residues. V was trimmed by 4 bases and J by 2 bases, leaving 18 bases between them. The CDR3: CASSSRTSGINTGELFF. DNA for the CDR3: TGTGCCAGCAGCTCCAGAACATCCGGGATAAACACCGGGGAGCTGTTTTTT.

The rearrangement links TRBV9 to TRBJ2-3, with TRBD1 identical over 8 bases. Germline V gives CDR1 SGDLS, CDR2 YYNGEE. The CDR3 consists of 17 residues. The V gene end was trimmed by 3 bases and the J gene end by 1 base; junction bases not matched to a gene: 10. For the CDR3, the DNA is TGTGCCAGCAGCGCCCAACGGGACAGGAGTGGCACAGATACGCAGTATTTT. Its protein is CASSAQRDRSGTDTQYF.

The count of this clone is one. This rearrangement joins TRBV11-2 to TRBJ2-7; no firm D call. CDR3 length equals 14 residues. CDR1 is SGHAT and CDR2 is FQNNGV in the germline V gene. The V end lost 1 base, the J end lost 2 bases, and 9 bases lay between the germline ends. In DNA form, the CDR3 reads TGTGCCAGCAGCTTAGGATCATCAGCCTACGAGCAGTACTTC. The encoded protein is CASSLGSSAYEQYF.

This chain connects TRBV5-6 to TRBJ1-5; 9 nucleotides match TRBD1. The CDR3 consists of 15 residues. The V gene end was trimmed by 3 bases and the J gene end by 3 bases; junction bases not matched to a gene: 4. Germline V lookup: CDR1 SGHDT, CDR2 YYEEEE. The CDR3 reads CASSYGQGNNQPQHF. The CDR3 bases are TGTGCCAGCAGCTATGGACAGGGGAACAATCAGCCCCAGCATTTT.

This CDR3 reads CASSPPGTEFSYEQYF. Here the CDR3 DNA reads TGTGCCAGCAGCCCGCCAGGGACAGAATTCTCCTACGAGCAGTACTTC. The rearrangement links TRBV7-2 to TRBJ2-7; 7 bases match TRBD1. The CDR3 totals 16 residues. From germline, CDR1 is SGHTA and CDR2 FQGNSA. The junction had 10 bases not matched to a gene; V was cut back by 5 bases and J by 0 bases.

The CDR3, as DNA: TGTGCCAGCAGCCCTCCCGGGACTACTTACAATGAGCAGTTCTTC. It specifies CASSPPGTTYNEQFF. The chain has TRBV28 and TRBJ2-1; 7 bases are shared with TRBD2. The CDR3 is 15 amino acids. Losses at the gene ends were 6 bases for V and 4 bases for J; bases not matched to a gene: 9. The germline V gene has CDR1 MDHEN and CDR2 SYDVKM. Looking up the rest from reference TRBV28 and TRBJ2-1 gives the full variable domain: DVKVTQSSRYLVKRTGEKVFLECVQDMDHENMFWYRQDPGLGLRLIYFSYDVKMKEKGDIPEGYSVSREKKERFSLILESASTNQTSMYLCASSPPGTTYNEQFFGPGTRLTVL.

The chain carries TRBV7-9 and TRBJ1-1; 11 nucleotides match TRBD1. Losses at the gene ends were 5 bases for V and 3 bases for J; bases not matched to a gene: 11. The germline CDR1 and CDR2 sequences are SEHNR and FQNEAQ (reference sequence). This CDR3 is built from 17 residues. CDR3 DNA: TGTGCCAGCAGCGTAGAGGGACAGGGGGTTGTTTACACTGAAGCTTTCTTT. Translating it yields CASSVEGQGVVYTEAFF.

The chain has TRBV4-1 and TRBJ2-7, with a weak D call TRBD2 (6 bases). Deletions cut 1 base from V and 9 bases from J, with 25 bases between. This CDR3 has 17 residues. Germline-derived CDR1 and CDR2 are MGHRA and YSYEKL. CDR3 protein: CASSQGQTEAVSEGQYF. CDR3 bases: TGCGCCAGCAGCCAAGGTCAGACGGAGGCGGTCTCGGAGGGGCAGTACTTC.

This chain joins TRBV4-1 and TRBJ2-5, with a possible D match to TRBD1 (6 bases). Trimming took 0 bases from V and 4 from J, leaving 9 bases between them. The CDR3 has 14 amino acids. The germline V gene has CDR1 MGHRA and CDR2 YSYEKL. The CDR3 DNA is TGCGCCAGCAGCCAAGATATCAGGGGAGAGACCCAGTACTTC. This translates into CASSQDIRGETQYF.

This clone was found a few times. The V call is TRBV4-1, the J call TRBJ2-2; 11 nucleotides align to TRBD2. CDR1 is MGHRA and CDR2 is YSYEKL in the germline V gene. The V segment lost 1 base and the J segment 10 bases; nucleotides outside the gene matches: 5. The CDR3 has 15 amino acids. The CDR3 region is CASSQGSGRAEELFF. The CDR3 DNA sequence: TGCGCCAGCAGCCAAGGTAGCGGGAGGGCCGAGGAGCTGTTTTTT.

The J gene is TRBJ2-7, the V gene TRBV6-5, with TRBD2 matching over 8 bases. This CDR3 has 14 amino acids. The ends lost 5 bases at V and 1 base at J; junction bases unmatched: 4. Germline loops: CDR1 MNHEY, CDR2 SVGAGI. As DNA, the CDR3 is TGTGCCAGCAGTCCGGCGGGGGGTTCCTACGAGCAGTACTTC. This encodes CASSPAGGSYEQYF.

The chain uses TRBV30 and TRBJ2-7; tentatively, D is TRBD1 (5 bases). V was trimmed by 0 bases and J by 5 bases, leaving 17 bases between them. The CDR3 sequence is 15 residues long. CDR1 is GTSNPN, CDR2 SVGIG, per germline (reference sequence). The CDR3 nucleotides read TGTGCCTGGAGTGTAAACGCCAGGGCGGTGGACGAGCAGTACTTC. Its protein product is CAWSVNARAVDEQYF. Full variable domain (rest looked up from reference TRBV30 and TRBJ2-7): SQTIHQWPATLVQPVGSPLSLECTVEGTSNPNLYWYRQAAGRGLQLLFYSVGIGQISSEVPQNLSASRPQDRQFILSSKKLLLSDSGFYLCAWSVNARAVDEQYFGPGTRLTVT.

The genes are TRBV30 and TRBJ2-7; D is perhaps TRBD2 (5 bases). Trimming left V 3 bases short and J 0 bases short, with 12 bases between. This CDR3 contains 14 residues. Germline values: CDR1 GTSNPN, CDR2 SVGIG (reference sequence). For the CDR3, the DNA is TGTGCCTGGAGGAGGGCCCCCCCCTCCTACGAGCAGTACTTC. Translation: CAWRRAPPSYEQYF.

V usage is TRBV11-2 and J usage is TRBJ2-1; TRBD2 is a possible D gene (5 bases). Germline V gives CDR1 SGHAT, CDR2 FQNNGV. The CDR3 sequence is 13 residues long. The V end was cut by 4 bases, the J end by 7 bases, with 11 bases between. CDR3 loop: CASSSQPGNEQFF. The CDR3 nucleotides are TGTGCCAGCAGCTCCCAACCGGGGAATGAGCAGTTCTTC.

The CDR3 nucleotides are TGTGCCAGCAGTGCGGAACCGGGACAGGGCTACGAGCAGTACTTC. It encodes CASSAEPGQGYEQYF. V usage is TRBV6-4 and J usage is TRBJ2-7, with TRBD1 matching over 9 bases. The CDR3 is 15 amino acids. CDR1 and CDR2 (germline): MRHNA, SNTAGT. J lost 3 bases, V lost 4 bases, and 7 bases had no gene match.

For the CDR3, the DNA is TGTGCCAGCAGCCTCCAAGGTAGCATGCAGTACTTC. This sequence encodes CASSLQGSMQYF. The chain links TRBV7-2 to TRBJ2-5; D not resolved. Trimming took 5 bases from V and 11 from J, leaving 15 bases between them. This CDR3 has 12 amino acids. Germline-derived CDR1 and CDR2 are SGHTA and FQGNSA.